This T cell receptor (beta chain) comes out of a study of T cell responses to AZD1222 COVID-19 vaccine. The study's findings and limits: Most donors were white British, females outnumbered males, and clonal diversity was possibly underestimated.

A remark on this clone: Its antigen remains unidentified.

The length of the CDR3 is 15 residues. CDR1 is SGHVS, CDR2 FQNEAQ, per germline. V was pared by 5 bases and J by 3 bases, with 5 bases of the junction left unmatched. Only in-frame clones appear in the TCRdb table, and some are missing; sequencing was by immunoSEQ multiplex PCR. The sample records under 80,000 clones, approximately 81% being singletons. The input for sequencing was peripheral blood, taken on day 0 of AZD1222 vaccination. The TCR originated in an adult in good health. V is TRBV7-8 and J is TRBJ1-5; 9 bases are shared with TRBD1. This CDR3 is CASSDGQGNNQPQHF. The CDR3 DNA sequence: TGTGCCAGCAGCGACGGACAGGGGAACAATCAGCCCCAGCATTTT.